The 25 T cell receptor beta chains presented below share a single source sample, sequenced in a study of regulatory T cells in long-lasting Graves disease. Arm-PCR of CDR3 regions and iRepertoire HTBI primers were the basis on which TCR beta libraries were built. A single record per CDR3 protein comes from TCRdb applying MiXCR to the multiplex PCR reads. The table has over 300,000 distinct CDR3 sequences, 20% seen once. Time point of the sample: persistent/refractory GD, antithyroid drugs over 5 years with positive TRAb. Extracted RNA from PBMCs served as the source of the TCR library. The source was peripheral blood mononuclear cells (PBMCs), collected when the disease was refractory, from a patient treated with antithyroid drugs. The receptors were sampled from a female donor with Graves disease.

There are many counts of this clonotype. The genes are TRBV5-1 and TRBJ1-1, with D perhaps matching TRBD1 (5 bases). V lost 4 bases and J lost 1, with 17 bases in between. This CDR3 contains 16 residues. Germline lookup yields CDR1 SGHRS and CDR2 YFSETQ. The CDR3 loop is CASSHPVGGTNTEAFF. The CDR3 DNA is TGCGCCAGCAGCCACCCCGTTGGGGGGACGAACACTGAAGCTTTCTTT.

At least ten counts were recorded for this clonotype. The chain employs TRBV28 and TRBJ1-5; D is perhaps TRBD1 (5 bases). V was cut by 4 bases and J by 2 bases, with 18 bases left in between. The CDR3 loop spans 17 amino acids. Germline V gene lookup returns CDR1 MDHEN and CDR2 SYDVKM. This CDR3 reads CASSSDSSAYRNQPQHF. The CDR3, as DNA: TGTGCCAGCAGTTCCGACAGTTCCGCCTATCGCAATCAGCCCCAGCATTTT.

This clonotype was seen a few times. This chain joins TRBV11-2 and TRBJ2-1; 7 bases agree with TRBD1. V lost 5 bases and J lost 4; bases outside the gene matches: 5. The CDR3 consists of 14 residues. The germline V gene encodes CDR1 SGHAT and CDR2 FQNNGV. CDR3 coding DNA: TGTGCCAGCAGCGCCGGGACAGCGTACAATGAGCAGTTCTTC. Translation gives CASSAGTAYNEQFF.

This clonotype was observed a few times. This may be a read error: a much more frequent sequence differs by one nucleotide. This rearrangement joins TRBV10-3 to TRBJ1-2; TRBD1 might be the D (5 bases). This CDR3 spans 13 amino acids. Germline CDR1 ENHRY, CDR2 SYGVKD. V was trimmed by 4 bases and J by 2 bases, leaving 8 bases between them. The CDR3 DNA reads TGTGCCATCAGTGTTGGGACCAACTATGGCTACACCTTC. Translated: CAISVGTNYGYTF.

In this sample, this clonotype turned up many times. This sequence joins TRBV11-2 and TRBJ1-1; D is uncertain. The CDR3 is made up of 16 amino acids. Germline V gene lookup returns CDR1 SGHAT and CDR2 FQNNGV. V shed 5 bases and J shed 1 base, with 17 bases lying between them. The CDR3 bases are TGTGCCAGCAGCGGTAGATTAGGTCCGGAGAACACTGAAGCTTTCTTT. The encoded protein is CASSGRLGPENTEAFF.

This clonotype was detected ten times or more. V is TRBV5-8 and J is TRBJ1-6; D is unresolved. The CDR3 runs 16 residues. The germline V gene encodes CDR1 SGHTS and CDR2 YDEGEE. The V gene lost 0 bases and the J gene lost 10 bases, with 17 bases spanning the gap. The chain's CDR3 is CASSLGPGNKGSPLHF. The CDR3 nucleotides read TGTGCCAGCAGCTTGGGTCCAGGAAACAAGGGCTCACCCCTCCACTTT.

Here the CDR3 DNA reads TGCGCCAGCAGCCAATCTCTTCTCAGAGGACCCGCGAACACCGGGGAGCTGTTTTTT. This gives the protein CASSQSLLRGPANTGELFF. V and J are TRBV4-3 and TRBJ2-2; D uncertain. The CDR3 loop spans 19 amino acids. The V gene lost 2 bases and the J gene lost 0 bases, with 19 bases spanning the gap. Germline CDR1 reads LGHNA; CDR2 reads YSLEER.

This clonotype was picked up many times. The V gene is TRBV6-1, the J gene TRBJ1-2, with D perhaps matching TRBD1 (6 bases). With 6 bases removed from V and 7 bases from J, the gap between germline ends came to 27 bases. The CDR3 sequence is 17 residues long. Germline V gene sequence: CDR1 MNHNS, CDR2 SASEGT. CDR3 nucleotide sequence: TGTGCCAGCAGCGCCCTCGGGGCCGGGGGGCTTACTGCTGGCTACACCTTC. It yields the protein CASSALGAGGLTAGYTF.

The rearrangement joins TRBV7-9 to TRBJ2-7; 8 bases are a match to TRBD1. This CDR3 spans 13 amino acids. Germline loops: CDR1 SEHNR, CDR2 FQNEAQ (reference sequence). V was clipped by 8 bases and J by 7 bases; unmatched bases: 10. The DNA of the CDR3 is TGTGCCAGCGGCCGACAGGGGAGTAGGGAGCAGTACTTC. Protein product: CASGRQGSREQYF.

This clonotype was counted a few times. This sequence joins TRBV20-1 and TRBJ2-7, with 9 bases lining up with TRBD1. In germline, CDR1 is DFQATT, CDR2 SNEGSKA (reference sequence). With 3 bases clipped from V and 5 bases from J, the junction kept 23 bases outside the gene matches. This CDR3 comprises 19 residues. The CDR3 DNA reads TGCAGTGCTAGCGGACGCGAGGACAGGGGTAGGAGCGTCGTAAACGAGCAGTACTTC. This sequence encodes CSASGREDRGRSVVNEQYF.

This clonotype has ten or more counts. The chain employs TRBV18 and TRBJ1-4, with TRBD1 as a possible D gene (6 bases). There are 16 residues in the CDR3. The V end was cut by 1 base, the J end by 3 bases, with 12 bases between. CDR1 is KGHSH, CDR2 LQKENI, per germline. The CDR3 region has the DNA TGTGCCAGCTCACCACAAACCACAGGGCCTAATGAAAAACTGTTTTTT. Translation: CASSPQTTGPNEKLFF.

This clonotype was detected a few times. This sequence joins TRBV5-1 and TRBJ2-2; 8 nucleotides align to TRBD1. The CDR3 has 14 amino acids. Germline lookup yields CDR1 SGHRS and CDR2 YFSETQ. The ends lost 4 bases at V and 4 bases at J; junction bases unmatched: 3. CDR3 DNA sequence: TGCGCCAGCAGCGGGACAGGTTTCACCGGGGAGCTGTTTTTT. Translated: CASSGTGFTGELFF.

The chain carries TRBV20-1 and TRBJ2-6; 9 positions match TRBD2. Germline V gene data show CDR1 as DFQATT and CDR2 as SNEGSKA (reference sequence). This CDR3 is built from 18 residues. J lost 2 bases, V lost 3 bases, and 11 bases had no gene match. The DNA of the CDR3 is TGCAGTGCTAGGAGGGAATGGGCTAGCGGGGCTGGGGCCAACGTCCTGACTTTC. Amino acids: CSARREWASGAGANVLTF.

The V and J genes are TRBV12-3 or TRBV12-4 and TRBJ1-5, with no clear D. V lost 5 bases and J 3 bases, leaving 14 bases between the germline ends. The CDR3 has 15 residues. The CDR3 coding sequence is TGTGCCAGCAGTGAGGAAGGGTTCGACAATCAGCCCCAGCATTTT. Translated, it gives CASSEEGFDNQPQHF.

The rearrangement joins TRBV20-1 to TRBJ2-7; 10 bases are shared with TRBD1. V shed 7 bases and J 5 bases; nucleotides not matched to a gene: 14. The germline V gene encodes CDR1 DFQATT and CDR2 SNEGSKA (reference sequence). The CDR3 is made up of 15 amino acids. CDR3 region: CSVVRPGTGVDEQYF. Written as DNA, the CDR3 is TGCAGTGTTGTAAGACCCGGGACAGGGGTAGACGAGCAGTACTTC.

The chain is built from TRBV28 and TRBJ1-2; D unclear. V was clipped by 2 bases and J by 8 bases, with 15 bases between them. The CDR3 totals 14 residues. Germline CDR1 is MDHEN and CDR2 is SYDVKM. CDR3 in DNA: TGTGCCAGCAGTTTAGCCCCGGAGGAAGGCGGCTACACCTTC. It codes for CASSLAPEEGGYTF.

The chain is built from TRBV20-1 and TRBJ1-1, with TRBD1 matching 9 bases. The CDR3 sequence is 16 residues long. CDR1 is DFQATT and CDR2 is SNEGSKA in the germline V gene (reference sequence). The CDR3 sequence: CSPGTGGISPGTEAFF. DNA for the CDR3: TGCAGCCCCGGCACAGGGGGCATTTCACCGGGCACTGAAGCTTTCTTT.

V is TRBV10-3 and J is TRBJ1-2, with a possible D match to TRBD1 (6 bases). This CDR3 comprises 16 residues. The germline V and J ends were trimmed by 6 bases and 2 bases, with 19 bases remaining between them. The germline V gene encodes CDR1 ENHRY and CDR2 SYGVKD. CDR3 loop: CAISAERKQGNYGYTF. The CDR3 DNA sequence: TGTGCCATCAGCGCTGAACGTAAGCAGGGGAACTATGGCTACACCTTC.

This clonotype was recorded at least ten times. The chain has TRBV7-9 and TRBJ2-5; D perhaps matches TRBD1 (6 bases). This CDR3 is 15 amino acids long. The germline V gene encodes CDR1 SEHNR and CDR2 FQNEAQ (reference sequence). With 1 base removed from V and 5 bases from J, the gap between germline ends came to 14 bases. The CDR3: CASSLVVGGGETQYF. DNA for the CDR3: TGTGCCAGCAGCTTAGTAGTTGGGGGCGGGGAGACCCAGTACTTC.

This clonotype was detected a few times. V gene TRBV7-8 combines with J gene TRBJ2-5, with D hard to call. V was clipped by 4 bases and J by 1 base, with 19 bases between them. The CDR3 consists of 17 residues. Germline-derived CDR1 and CDR2 are SGHVS and FQNEAQ. CDR3 sequence: CASSSFFAGNSQETQYF. The CDR3 coding sequence is TGTGCCAGCAGCTCCTTCTTTGCAGGAAACAGCCAAGAGACCCAGTACTTC.

In its sample, this clonotype was seen many times. J is TRBJ1-1 and V is TRBV11-3; 10 nucleotides match TRBD1. Germline CDR1 is SGHNT and CDR2 is YENEEA. Germline trimming cut 1 base from V and 1 base from J; bases unmatched to any gene: 9. The CDR3 runs 18 residues. The CDR3, as DNA: TGTGCCAGCAGCTTAGGTCCCCGGACAGGGGGACGGAACACTGAAGCTTTCTTT. This codes for CASSLGPRTGGRNTEAFF.

This chain links TRBV5-1 with TRBJ2-4; D may match TRBD1 or TRBD2 (5 bases each). Germline V gene sequence: CDR1 SGHRS, CDR2 YFSETQ. The CDR3 is 17 residues long. V gave up 1 base and J gave up 2 bases, with 16 bases separating them. The CDR3, as DNA: TGCGCCAGCAGCTTGTATAAGGGGAGTAAAACCAAAAACATTCAGTACTTC. Translation: CASSLYKGSKTKNIQYF.

This clonotype was recorded a few times. The chain carries TRBV6-1 and TRBJ1-4; D unclear. The CDR3 has 13 amino acids. The germline V and J ends were trimmed by 6 bases and 8 bases, with 13 bases remaining between them. Germline values: CDR1 MNHNS, CDR2 SASEGT. The chain's CDR3 is CASSLRGREKLFF. The CDR3 nucleotides are TGTGCCAGCAGCCTTCGCGGGAGGGAAAAACTGTTTTTT.

This clonotype was counted a few times. The CDR3 protein is CASSPPAVAGGTEQFF. CDR3 DNA: TGTGCCAGCTCACCACCGGCGGTAGCGGGAGGGACTGAGCAGTTCTTC. The rearrangement links TRBV18 to TRBJ2-5; 11 bases align to TRBD2. The end of the DNA fits TRBJ2-1 better, so the J call may be wrong. This CDR3 region has 16 residues. The germline CDR1 and CDR2 sequences are KGHSH and LQKENI.

The chain joins TRBV30 to TRBJ2-2, with a tentative D call TRBD1 (6 bases). Germline CDR1 and CDR2: GTSNPN and SVGIG (reference sequence). V lost 0 bases to trimming and J lost 2 bases, with 10 bases between them. The CDR3 consists of 15 residues. In DNA, the CDR3 is TGTGCCTGGAGTGTACTGGACAGAAACACCGGGGAGCTGTTTTTT. This encodes CAWSVLDRNTGELFF.